Below, 11 T cell receptor beta chains from the same sample are listed, as sequenced in a study of T cells in localized non-small cell lung cancer. Clones were read by immunoSEQ multiplex PCR, and TCRdb kept only the in-frame ones, dropping some. The sample includes about 33,000 clones, roughly 90% of them seen just once. The sample in question was peripheral blood, obtained before any cancer treatment. These receptors were taken from a man aged 40 to 75 with stage I lung adenocarcinoma.

CDR3 sequence reads: CASSFWTVSNQPQHF. CDR3 in DNA: TGTGCCAGCAGTTTCTGGACGGTTAGCAATCAGCCCCAGCATTTT. The genes are TRBV2 and TRBJ1-5, with D unclear. Germline values: CDR1 SNHLY, CDR2 FYNNEI. CDR3 size: 15 residues. V was cut by 5 bases and J by 0 bases, with 11 bases left in between.

The V call is TRBV5-1, the J call TRBJ2-7; 9 bases agree with TRBD1. The germline V gene encodes CDR1 SGHRS and CDR2 YFSETQ. The V segment lost 3 bases and the J segment 5 bases; nucleotides outside the gene matches: 9. The CDR3 runs to 15 residues. CDR3: CASSSRGTGTHEQYF. As DNA, the CDR3 is TGCGCCAGCAGCTCCCGAGGGACAGGGACCCACGAGCAGTACTTC.

V and J are TRBV9 and TRBJ2-3, with D possibly TRBD1 on 5 matching bases. The CDR3 runs 15 residues. CDR1 and CDR2 (germline): SGDLS, YYNGEE. Deletions cut 3 bases from V and 2 bases from J, with 13 bases between. CDR3 sequence: CASSGYGQNTDTQYF. CDR3 nucleotide sequence: TGTGCCAGCAGCGGATACGGACAAAACACAGATACGCAGTATTTT.

The chain recombines TRBV5-1 with TRBJ2-6; D is unresolved. Trimming cost V 0 bases and J 5 bases, with 9 bases left between them. CDR3 size: 15 residues. Germline-derived CDR1 and CDR2 are SGHRS and YFSETQ. The CDR3 spells CASSLAGERANVLTF. In DNA, the CDR3 is TGCGCCAGCAGCTTGGCCGGCGAAAGGGCCAACGTCCTGACTTTC.

The chain has TRBV29-1 and TRBJ1-2; D perhaps matches TRBD1 (5 bases). CDR3 length: 13 residues. The germline V and J ends were trimmed by 6 bases and 4 bases, with 15 bases remaining between them. Germline V lookup: CDR1 SQVTM, CDR2 ANQGSEA. The CDR3 here is CSVATGPTYGYTF. As DNA, the CDR3 is TGCAGCGTGGCGACGGGACCTACCTATGGCTACACCTTC.

The genes are TRBV15 and TRBJ2-5; D assignment may be TRBD1 or TRBD2 (5 bases each). This CDR3 is 14 amino acids long. With 0 bases removed from V and 4 bases from J, the gap between germline ends came to 9 bases. Germline-derived CDR1 and CDR2 are LNHNV and YYDKDF (reference sequence). The CDR3 nucleotides are TGTGCCACCAGCAGAGATGGGGGAACAGAGACCCAGTACTTC. Amino acids: CATSRDGGTETQYF.

The chain links TRBV2 to TRBJ2-7, with D possibly TRBD1 on 5 matching bases. Trimming took off 1 base at V and 1 base at J, with 11 bases between the two ends. This CDR3 comprises 15 residues. From germline, CDR1 is SNHLY and CDR2 FYNNEI. The CDR3 sequence is CASSEGRAPSYEQYF. The DNA of the CDR3 is TGTGCCAGCAGTGAAGGCAGGGCCCCTTCCTACGAGCAGTACTTC.

The genes are TRBV19 and TRBJ2-1; D possibly matches TRBD1 or TRBD2 (5 bases each). With 8 bases removed from V and 0 bases from J, the gap between germline ends came to 17 bases. The germline CDR1 and CDR2 sequences are LNHDA and SQIVND (reference sequence). The CDR3 has 16 residues. The CDR3 here is CASQPTWGISYNEQFF. The DNA of the CDR3 is TGTGCCAGTCAACCTACGTGGGGGATCTCCTACAATGAGCAGTTCTTC.

This chain uses TRBV5-6 with TRBJ1-5; tentatively, D is TRBD1 (6 bases). Deletions cut 0 bases from V and 4 bases from J, with 8 bases between. CDR1 is SGHDT and CDR2 is YYEEEE in the germline V gene. The CDR3 is 14 residues long. The CDR3 DNA follows: TGTGCCAGCAGCTTGGGGGGGCTTAATCAGCCCCAGCATTTT. It yields the protein CASSLGGLNQPQHF.

The chain joins TRBV19 to TRBJ2-2, with D possibly matching TRBD1 (5 bases). The germline V and J ends were trimmed by 5 bases and 4 bases, with 11 bases remaining between them. Germline V gene sequence: CDR1 LNHDA, CDR2 SQIVND (reference sequence). There are 14 residues in the CDR3. CDR3 in DNA: TGTGCCAGTAGTTTACCAGGGCGCACCGGGGAGCTGTTTTTT. Protein: CASSLPGRTGELFF. Supplemented by reference TRBV19 and TRBJ2-2, the full variable domain reads DGGITQSPKYLFRKEGQNVTLSCEQNLNHDAMYWYRQDPGQGLRLIYYSQIVNDFQKGDIAEGYSVSREKKESFPLTVTSAQKNPTAFYLCASSLPGRTGELFFGEGSRLTVL.

The V call is TRBV6-1, the J call TRBJ1-6; D is unresolved. Looked up from germline, CDR1 is MNHNS and CDR2 is SASEGT. The CDR3 runs to 15 residues. V shed 8 bases and J shed 6 bases, with 17 bases lying between them. Here the CDR3 reads CASAPLGSLNSPLHF. As DNA, the CDR3 is TGTGCCAGCGCCCCGCTGGGAAGTCTTAATTCACCCCTCCACTTT.